The 26 T cell receptor beta chains reported below all come from one sample, sequenced in a study of cytomegalovirus exposure and HLA in healthy donors. This PCR relied on a set of 60 Vbeta primers and 13 Jbeta primers. Sequencing used immunoSEQ multiplex PCR; TCRdb keeps in-frame clones, though not all of them. The sample contains under 200,000 clones, roughly two thirds of which appear only once. Material: PBMCs. The receptors originated from a woman aged 25 to 39 in good health and CMV-seronegative.

The CDR3 DNA sequence: TGTGCCAGTAGAGATGTGGGGACTAGCGGGATCAGGGGGGGTTACAATGAGCAGTTCTTC. Its translation: CASRDVGTSGIRGGYNEQFF. The genes are TRBV19 and TRBJ2-1; the match to TRBD2 covers 13 bases. The germline gives CDR1 LNHDA, CDR2 SQIVND (reference sequence). The ends lost 6 bases at V and 4 bases at J; junction bases unmatched: 18. This CDR3 is built from 20 residues.

The rearrangement links TRBV7-2 to TRBJ2-1; 9 nucleotides line up with TRBD2. The CDR3 extends over 15 amino acids. The ends lost 5 bases at V and 7 bases at J; junction bases unmatched: 9. Germline loops: CDR1 SGHTA, CDR2 FQGNSA. As DNA, the CDR3 is TGTGCCAGCAGCCCTTTTGGACTAGCGCCGAATGAGCAGTTCTTC. As protein: CASSPFGLAPNEQFF.

This clone was counted a few times. V gene TRBV19 combines with J gene TRBJ1-1; unclear D gene. Germline values: CDR1 LNHDA, CDR2 SQIVND (reference sequence). Trimming pared 7 bases from V and 3 bases from J, leaving 6 bases between. The CDR3 is 11 residues long. DNA of the CDR3: TGTGCCAGTACGGAGGACACTGAAGCTTTCTTT. Protein: CASTEDTEAFF.

This clone was seen a handful of times. This sequence joins TRBV7-2 and TRBJ1-6; the D is unclear. Trimming removed 2 bases at V and 0 bases at J, with 8 bases between. The CDR3 spans 16 residues. Per the germline V gene, CDR1 is SGHTA and CDR2 is FQGNSA. DNA of the CDR3: TGTGCCAGCAGCTTACAACTAGCCTCCTATAATTCACCCCTCCACTTT. Its protein is CASSLQLASYNSPLHF.

The rearrangement joins TRBV11-2 to TRBJ2-1, with 7 bases that match TRBD2. CDR3 size: 15 residues. Germline loops: CDR1 SGHAT, CDR2 FQNNGV. After removal of 4 bases from V and 4 bases from J, the junction contained 7 bases not matched to a gene. In DNA, the CDR3 is TGTGCCAGCAGCTGGGCGGGAGTAGCATACAATGAGCAGTTCTTC. Residues: CASSWAGVAYNEQFF.

A note on this clone: Distinct nucleotide sequences in the sample also encode this CDR3. The chain carries TRBV5-1 and TRBJ1-2; D is ambiguous. The V end was cut by 0 bases, the J end by 4 bases, with 4 bases between. This CDR3 is 12 amino acids long. Germline loops: CDR1 SGHRS, CDR2 YFSETQ. CDR3 DNA: TGCGCCAGCAGCTTGGACAGCTATGGCTACACCTTC. It yields the protein CASSLDSYGYTF.

The rearrangement uses TRBV4-1 and TRBJ2-7, with D maybe TRBD1 (6 bases). Germline V CDR1 and CDR2: MGHRA, YSYEKL. V was clipped by 4 bases and J by 0 bases, with 13 bases between them. The CDR3 has 15 amino acids. The CDR3 is CASSLVADSSYEQYF. The CDR3 nucleotides are TGCGCCAGCAGCCTCGTGGCGGACAGCTCCTACGAGCAGTACTTC.

J is TRBJ1-2 and V is TRBV7-9; 9 bases are a match to TRBD1. Germline V lookup: CDR1 SEHNR, CDR2 FQNEAQ (reference sequence). This CDR3 is built from 16 residues. J lost 4 bases, V lost 5 bases, and 11 bases had no gene match. CDR3 protein: CASSDWTGEKFYGYTF. Here the CDR3 DNA reads TGTGCCAGCAGCGACTGGACAGGGGAGAAATTCTATGGCTACACCTTC.

The rearrangement uses TRBV28 and TRBJ2-5; 7 bases map to TRBD1. TRBJ2-7 matches the DNA end more closely, so the J call is doubtful. The CDR3 totals 15 residues. Germline V gene lookup returns CDR1 MDHEN and CDR2 SYDVKM. The CDR3 protein is CASSPGATGAYEQYF. The CDR3 DNA sequence: TGTGCCAGCAGCCCAGGCGCAACAGGGGCCTACGAGCAGTACTTC.

This rearrangement joins TRBV19 to TRBJ2-7, with D perhaps matching TRBD2 (6 bases). The V end was cut by 3 bases, the J end by 7 bases, with 13 bases between. Germline-derived CDR1 and CDR2 are LNHDA and SQIVND (reference sequence). The CDR3 covers 13 residues. The CDR3 spells CASSIGSLGEQYF. The CDR3, as DNA: TGTGCCAGTAGTATCGGGAGTCTGGGGGAGCAGTACTTC.

The chain uses TRBV4-1 and TRBJ2-3; 9 bases map to TRBD2. The CDR3 is 22 residues long. V was pared by 1 base and J by 5 bases, with 25 bases of the junction left unmatched. Per the germline V gene, CDR1 is MGHRA and CDR2 is YSYEKL. The CDR3 loop is CASSQGPRVGAGGFPRRDTQYF. CDR3 nucleotides: TGCGCCAGCAGCCAAGGGCCCCGTGTAGGAGCGGGGGGTTTCCCCCGACGAGATACGCAGTATTTT.

This sequence joins TRBV10-3 and TRBJ2-5, with 10 positions matching TRBD1. Germline V CDR1 and CDR2: ENHRY, SYGVKD. CDR3 length: 16 amino acids. V was clipped by 3 bases and J by 4 bases; unmatched bases: 8. The CDR3 DNA sequence: TGTGCCATCAGTGAAACCGGGACAGGGGTGCGAGAGACCCAGTACTTC. This sequence encodes CAISETGTGVRETQYF.

V and J are TRBV28 and TRBJ2-3; 7 nucleotides line up with TRBD2. Germline V gene lookup returns CDR1 MDHEN and CDR2 SYDVKM. The ends lost 8 bases at V and 4 bases at J; junction bases unmatched: 12. This CDR3 comprises 15 residues. CDR3 sequence: CASVQALREPDTQYF. The CDR3 DNA follows: TGTGCCAGCGTCCAAGCTTTGCGGGAGCCAGATACGCAGTATTTT.

This clone was observed a handful of times. The rearrangement links TRBV2 to TRBJ1-6; TRBD1 might be the D (5 bases). The CDR3 extends over 14 amino acids. Trimming left V 7 bases short and J 7 bases short, with 14 bases between. CDR1 and CDR2 (germline): SNHLY, FYNNEI. For the CDR3, the DNA is TGTGCCAGCAAGCGTCAGGGAATGAATTCACCCCTCCACTTT. Translation: CASKRQGMNSPLHF.

The chain has TRBV4-1 and TRBJ2-1, with 9 bases aligning to TRBD1. This CDR3 has 14 amino acids. Germline values: CDR1 MGHRA, CDR2 YSYEKL. V was clipped by 4 bases and J by 9 bases; unmatched bases: 7. As DNA, the CDR3 is TGCGCCAGCAGCCTGGATACAGGGGGCATTGAGCAGTTCTTC. This sequence encodes CASSLDTGGIEQFF.

The V gene is TRBV2, the J gene TRBJ2-7; TRBD1 aligns across 7 bases. CDR3 size: 15 residues. The V gene end was trimmed by 7 bases and the J gene end by 0 bases; junction bases not matched to a gene: 9. From germline, CDR1 is SNHLY and CDR2 FYNNEI. CDR3: CASNRDSAISYEQYF. DNA of the CDR3: TGTGCCAGCAATCGGGACAGCGCTATCTCCTACGAGCAGTACTTC.

This chain connects TRBV5-1 to TRBJ2-5; TRBD1 agrees at 7 bases. With 6 bases clipped from V and 5 bases from J, the junction kept 13 bases outside the gene matches. Per germline, CDR1 SGHRS and CDR2 YFSETQ. The CDR3 has 15 amino acids. The chain's CDR3 is CASTPGSGGRETQYF. The CDR3 nucleotides read TGCGCCAGCACGCCTGGCTCAGGGGGTCGTGAGACCCAGTACTTC.

The chain has TRBV7-9 and TRBJ2-4; D is perhaps TRBD2 (6 bases). V lost 5 bases and J 9 bases, leaving 11 bases between the germline ends. Germline CDR1 reads SEHNR; CDR2 reads FQNEAQ (reference sequence). The CDR3 loop spans 12 amino acids. The CDR3 loop is CASSIGGSIQYF. The CDR3 nucleotides read TGTGCCAGCAGCATTGGAGGGTCCATTCAGTACTTC. The full variable domain, completed using reference TRBV7-9 and TRBJ2-4, is DTGVSQNPRHKITKRGQNVTFRCDPISEHNRLYWYRQTLGQGPEFLTYFQNEAQLEKSRLLSDRFSAERPKGSFSTLEIQRTEQGDSAMYLCASSIGGSIQYFGAGTRLSVL.

The chain uses TRBV6-5 and TRBJ1-3; D gene uncertain. Per the germline V gene, CDR1 is MNHEY and CDR2 is SVGAGI. V gave up 0 bases and J gave up 4 bases, with 10 bases separating them. The CDR3 sequence is 15 residues long. CDR3 nucleotides: TGTGCCAGCAGTTACTCTGCCACTGTCGGAAACACCATATATTTT. Its protein is CASSYSATVGNTIYF.

Comments on this clone: The junction and the germline gene differ at one end; a read error may be behind it. The gene calls are TRBV15 and TRBJ1-2; D perhaps matches TRBD1 (6 bases). Looked up from germline, CDR1 is LNHNV and CDR2 is YYDKDF (reference sequence). The CDR3 is 14 residues long. The CDR3 is CATSREGGPAGYPF. The CDR3 nucleotides read TGTGCCACCAGCAGAGAGGGGGGGCCGGCGGGCTACCCCTTC. The full variable domain, rest sourced from reference TRBV15 and TRBJ1-2, is DAMVIQNPRYQVTQFGKPVTLSCSQTLNHNVMYWYQQKSSQAPKLLFHYYDKDFNNEADTPDNFQSRRPNTSFCFLDIRSPGLGDTAMYLCATSREGGPAGYPFGSGTRLTVV.

This chain connects TRBV4-1 to TRBJ2-3; 7 bases line up with TRBD2. J lost 6 bases, V lost 8 bases, and 14 bases had no gene match. The length of the CDR3 is 15 residues. CDR1 is MGHRA, CDR2 YSYEKL, per germline. The CDR3: CASRPRGGSGDTQYF. The CDR3 DNA reads TGCGCCAGCCGACCTAGAGGCGGGAGCGGTGATACGCAGTATTTT.

The chain is built from TRBV7-2 and TRBJ2-1; 7 bases align to TRBD2. Germline V gene lookup returns CDR1 SGHTA and CDR2 FQGNSA. The J segment lost 1 base and the V segment lost 5 bases, leaving 5 bases of the junction unmatched. The CDR3 is 15 residues long. The DNA of the CDR3 is TGTGCCAGCAGCCTTAGTAGCGGGTCCTACAATGAGCAGTTCTTC. Translating gives CASSLSSGSYNEQFF.

The rearrangement links TRBV7-8 to TRBJ2-5; 12 nucleotides match TRBD2. The J call could be wrong; TRBJ2-7 is a better fit for the DNA end. The V gene's germline CDR1 is SGHVS and CDR2 FQNEAQ. This CDR3 comprises 16 residues. CDR3 nucleotides: TGTGCCAGCAGCTTAGCCCTAGCGGGAGGGCCGTACGAGCAGTACTTC. Its protein product is CASSLALAGGPYEQYF.

The genes are TRBV19 and TRBJ1-1; D uncertain. The CDR3 is 15 amino acids. V was pared by 1 base and J by 0 bases, with 9 bases between. Germline V gene sequence: CDR1 LNHDA, CDR2 SQIVND (reference sequence). The CDR3 here is CASSIGELMNTEAFF. The CDR3 coding sequence is TGTGCCAGTAGTATAGGTGAGCTCATGAACACTGAAGCTTTCTTT. The whole variable domain, remainder taken from reference TRBV19 and TRBJ1-1, is DGGITQSPKYLFRKEGQNVTLSCEQNLNHDAMYWYRQDPGQGLRLIYYSQIVNDFQKGDIAEGYSVSREKKESFPLTVTSAQKNPTAFYLCASSIGELMNTEAFFGQGTRLTVV.

V and J are TRBV5-4 and TRBJ2-3, with D possibly being TRBD2 (5 bases). In germline, CDR1 is SGHNT, CDR2 YYREEE (reference sequence). The CDR3 consists of 15 residues. Trimming pared 0 bases from V and 5 bases from J, leaving 13 bases between. CDR3 in DNA: TGTGCCAGCAGCTTGGAGGCGGGCGAGGGAGATACGCAGTATTTT. The encoded protein is CASSLEAGEGDTQYF.

The gene calls are TRBV7-7 and TRBJ2-5, with 7 bases fitting TRBD1. The CDR3 consists of 14 residues. Per germline, CDR1 SSHAT and CDR2 FNYEAQ (reference sequence). The V segment lost 1 base and the J segment 3 bases; nucleotides outside the gene matches: 2. This chain's CDR3 is CASSLVGTEETQYF. The CDR3 coding sequence is TGTGCCAGCAGCTTAGTCGGGACAGAAGAGACCCAGTACTTC.